This TCR beta chain was captured in a study of cytomegalovirus exposure and HLA in healthy donors. 60 Vbeta and 13 Jbeta primers were used in PCR. The assay was immunoSEQ multiplex PCR, and TCRdb's table has in-frame clones only and misses some. The repertoire consists of tens of thousands of clones, with around 81% occurring once and the leading ten covering 6.3%. The germline gives CDR1 MNHEY, CDR2 SVGAGI. The CDR3 length is 14 residues. Remarks on this clone: The antigen is not known.

Study-level results: Later analysis identified 15,000 to 20,000 TCR beta sequences associated with HLA alleles, using a false discovery rate threshold of 0.05. Earlier analysis looked at TCR beta V segments, and most were productive about 87% or about 30% of the time. The study assumed roughly uniform donor sequencing depth for presence/absence analyses. As a later analysis revealed, most CMV-associated TCR beta chains appeared HLA-restricted.

Sequenced input: PBMCs. The source is a man aged 50 to 60 in good health and CMV-seronegative. The chain combines TRBV6-5 with TRBJ2-5; TRBD1 aligns across 7 bases. The better agreement between TRBJ2-7 and the DNA end casts doubt on the J call. The CDR3 sequence: CASRKRGTVYEQYF. Written as DNA, the CDR3 is TGTGCCAGCAGAAAACGTGGGACAGTCTACGAGCAGTACTTC.